Described below is a single TCR beta chain sequence and its context. This sample was taken from a study of blood T cell repertoires in COVID-19. In the original processing: Counts of nucleated cells, estimated from reference gene primer amplification, were obtained. The assay was immunoSEQ multiplex PCR, and TCRdb's table has in-frame clones only and misses some. That table gives V, J and clone size, and the DNA gave D and trimming. The profile shows some 220,000 clones, around four fifths of them singletons. Per germline, CDR1 SGDLS and CDR2 YYNGEE. The CDR3 runs to 12 residues. V lost 0 bases, J lost 4 bases, and 4 bases lay in between.

The rearrangement links TRBV9 to TRBJ1-2; no definite D call. This receptor was identified in a woman aged 55-69 years with active or convalescent COVID-19. Sequenced sample: peripheral blood. CDR3 region: CASSVGSYGYTF. In DNA, the CDR3 is TGTGCCAGCAGCGTAGGTAGCTATGGCTACACCTTC. The whole variable domain, filled in from reference TRBV9 and TRBJ1-2, reads DSGVTQTPKHLITATGQRVTLRCSPRSGDLSVYWYQQSLDQGLQFLIQYYNGEERAKGNILERFSAQQFPDLHSELNLSSLELGDSALYFCASSVGSYGYTFGSGTRLTVV.